This passage covers 19 T cell receptor beta chains from one sample sequenced in a study of T cell responses to AZD1222 COVID-19 vaccine. Assay used: immunoSEQ multiplex PCR; TCRdb lists only in-frame clones, some missing. The sample carries about 100,000 clones, approximately 86% recorded once. The input for sequencing was peripheral blood, taken on day 0 of AZD1222 vaccination. The receptors shown here come from an adult in good health.

V is TRBV28 and J is TRBJ2-7; 9 bases are a match to TRBD1. The CDR3 spans 16 residues. The trim removed 1 base at V and 4 bases at J, leaving 8 bases unmatched. Germline V gene lookup returns CDR1 MDHEN and CDR2 SYDVKM. The CDR3 DNA sequence: TGTGCCAGCAGTTTATATCCCGCCGGGACAGGGTACGAGCAGTACTTC. It is translated as CASSLYPAGTGYEQYF.

The CDR3 here is CASKGQGLHNQPQHF. CDR3 sequence (DNA): TGTGCCAGTAAGGGGCAGGGACTCCACAATCAGCCCCAGCATTTT. The chain is built from TRBV19 and TRBJ1-5; possibly TRBD1 for D (5 bases). The CDR3 spans 15 residues. CDR1 and CDR2 (germline): LNHDA, SQIVND (reference sequence). The germline V and J ends were trimmed by 7 bases and 3 bases, with 16 bases remaining between them.

This clone turned up a few times. This rearrangement joins TRBV18 to TRBJ1-1; D possibly corresponds to TRBD1 (6 bases). Germline V lookup: CDR1 KGHSH, CDR2 LQKENI. This CDR3 comprises 16 residues. The ends were cut back, 4 bases at V and 3 bases at J, with 18 bases in the middle. The CDR3 bases are TGTGCCAGCTCACGGACGAGGGAGAAGGGGGACACTGAAGCTTTCTTT. Protein product: CASSRTREKGDTEAFF.

The chain uses TRBV28 and TRBJ1-1; D gene ambiguous. The CDR3 length is 13 residues. V shed 2 bases and J shed 9 bases, with 13 bases lying between them. Germline CDR1 MDHEN, CDR2 SYDVKM. The chain's CDR3 is CASSLPLTGKAFF. In nucleotides, the CDR3 is TGTGCCAGCAGTTTACCCCTAACGGGGAAAGCTTTCTTT.

The rearrangement links TRBV11-1 to TRBJ2-1; no reliable D call. Trimming removed 3 bases from V and 9 bases from J, with 12 bases in between. The germline gives CDR1 SGHAT, CDR2 FQDESV (reference sequence). This CDR3 contains 13 residues. The CDR3 protein is CASSLGLTSEQFF. For the CDR3, the DNA is TGTGCCAGCAGCTTGGGCCTCACGAGTGAGCAGTTCTTC.

This chain links TRBV6-5 with TRBJ2-1; 9 positions agree with TRBD1. The CDR3 runs to 15 residues. Germline trimming cut 5 bases from V and 2 bases from J; bases unmatched to any gene: 4. Germline lookup yields CDR1 MNHEY and CDR2 SVGAGI. CDR3 residues: CASSQGQGPYNEQFF. The DNA of the CDR3 is TGTGCCAGCAGTCAGGGACAGGGTCCCTACAATGAGCAGTTCTTC.

This clone is categorized as medium-sized. CDR3 DNA sequence: TGTGCCACCAGCAGCGCGACAGGGGGTGGGCAGTTCTTC. It specifies CATSSATGGGQFF. The chain is built from TRBV15 and TRBJ2-1; TRBD1 aligns across 9 bases. V lost 3 bases, J lost 12 bases, and 6 bases stayed unmatched. CDR1 and CDR2 (germline): LNHNV, YYDKDF (reference sequence). The CDR3 runs 13 residues.

The V gene is TRBV6-1, the J gene TRBJ1-3; 7 bases map to TRBD1. The CDR3 extends over 20 amino acids. V shed 1 base, J shed 0 bases, and the junction held 15 bases outside the gene matches. Germline loops: CDR1 MNHNS, CDR2 SASEGT. The CDR3 region is CASSEGSRDSFPSSGNTIYF. The CDR3 region has the DNA TGTGCCAGCAGTGAAGGTTCCCGGGACAGCTTCCCGAGCTCTGGAAACACCATATATTTT.

This rearrangement joins TRBV27 to TRBJ2-7; TRBD1 agrees at 8 bases. With 5 bases clipped from V and 4 bases from J, the junction kept 7 bases outside the gene matches. There are 14 residues in the CDR3. In germline, CDR1 is MNHEY, CDR2 SMNVEV (reference sequence). CDR3 in amino acids: CASSPWTGSYEQYF. CDR3 DNA: TGTGCCAGCAGTCCCTGGACAGGGTCGTACGAGCAGTACTTC.

The gene calls are TRBV6-2 or TRBV6-3 and TRBJ1-6; D remains unclear. Germline assignment: CDR1 MNHEY and CDR2 SVGEGT. The CDR3 contains 17 residues. Trimming took 6 bases from V and 7 from J, leaving 22 bases between them. CDR3 coding DNA: TGTGCCAGCAGCAGCAGACACCCTGTGGGCCAGAATTCACCCCTCCACTTT. Translation gives CASSSRHPVGQNSPLHF.

This clone was counted a few times. This chain uses TRBV3-1 (or the pseudogene TRBV3-2) with TRBJ1-2, with 11 bases that match TRBD1. The CDR3 is made up of 17 amino acids. V shed 0 bases and J 4 bases; nucleotides not matched to a gene: 7. Germline CDR1 reads LGHDT; CDR2 reads YNNKEL (reference sequence). CDR3 residues: CASSQDGTGGGSYGYTF. For the CDR3, the DNA is TGTGCCAGCAGCCAAGATGGGACAGGGGGAGGGAGCTATGGCTACACCTTC.

This clone was detected a few times. V is TRBV18 and J is TRBJ2-1; tentatively, D is TRBD1 or TRBD2 (5 bases each). CDR3 length: 14 amino acids. Germline V gene data show CDR1 as KGHSH and CDR2 as LQKENI. Trimming shortened V by 1 base and J by 7 bases, and 11 bases separated the two germline ends. The CDR3 DNA sequence: TGTGCCAGCTCACCACGGGACGGTGGAAATGAGCAGTTCTTC. This sequence encodes CASSPRDGGNEQFF. The full variable domain, in which reference TRBV18 and TRBJ2-1 provide the parts outside the CDR3, is NAGVMQNPRHLVRRRGQEARLRCSPMKGHSHVYWYRQLPEEGLKFMVYLQKENIIDESGMPKERFSAEFPKEGPSILRIQQVVRGDSAAYFCASSPRDGGNEQFFGPGTRLTVL.

The V and J genes are TRBV30 and TRBJ1-2; D is unresolved. The germline gives CDR1 GTSNPN, CDR2 SVGIG (reference sequence). V was clipped by 0 bases and J by 3 bases, with 8 bases between them. This CDR3 is built from 13 residues. The CDR3 bases are TGTGCCTGGAGTGTACTACTAGACTATGGCTACACCTTC. It translates to CAWSVLLDYGYTF.

The chain carries TRBV28 and TRBJ2-5; 10 positions match TRBD1. J lost 10 bases, V lost 3 bases, and 8 bases had no gene match. Germline CDR1 is MDHEN and CDR2 is SYDVKM. CDR3 length: 14 residues. For the CDR3, the DNA is TGTGCCAGCAGTTTTGGCCGGGACAGGGGTTTCCAGTACTTC. Residues: CASSFGRDRGFQYF.

J is TRBJ2-7 and V is TRBV3-1 (or the pseudogene TRBV3-2), with TRBD2 identical over 13 bases. The CDR3 extends over 15 amino acids. Germline assignment: CDR1 LGHDT and CDR2 YNNKEL (reference sequence). V was clipped by 4 bases and J by 5 bases; unmatched bases: 5. The CDR3 spells CASSRGLAGVDEQYF. The CDR3 DNA reads as TGTGCCAGCAGCCGAGGACTAGCGGGAGTGGACGAGCAGTACTTC.

The CDR3, as DNA: TGTGCCAGCAGTTACCAGGGACAAGGGAATGAAAAACTGTTTTTT. This gives the protein CASSYQGQGNEKLFF. The chain employs TRBV6-5 and TRBJ1-4; the D gene is possibly TRBD1 (6 bases). Trimming removed 2 bases from V and 5 bases from J, with 12 bases in between. CDR3 length equals 15 residues. Germline V gene sequence: CDR1 MNHEY, CDR2 SVGAGI.

J is TRBJ1-1 and V is TRBV29-1; D call uncertain. Trimming shortened V by 5 bases and J by 1 base, and 8 bases separated the two germline ends. CDR1 and CDR2 (germline): SQVTM, ANQGSEA. The CDR3 is 12 residues long. CDR3 sequence reads: CSVWVENTEAFF. The CDR3 coding sequence is TGCAGCGTTTGGGTGGAGAACACTGAAGCTTTCTTT.

The gene calls are TRBV24-1 and TRBJ2-3; TRBD1 matches 8 bases. This CDR3 is built from 16 residues. V gave up 1 base and J gave up 3 bases; unmatched junction bases: 5. Germline V gives CDR1 KGHDR, CDR2 SFDVKD. CDR3 region: CATSDFHDRGTDTQYF. CDR3 in DNA: TGTGCCACCAGTGATTTCCACGACAGGGGAACAGATACGCAGTATTTT.

The chain joins TRBV6-5 to TRBJ1-2; TRBD1 might be the D (6 bases). The CDR3 runs to 14 residues. Germline-derived CDR1 and CDR2 are MNHEY and SVGAGI. Trimming took off 2 bases at V and 5 bases at J, with 12 bases between the two ends. In nucleotides, the CDR3 is TGTGCCAGCAGTTACAATGCCCAGGGGTATGGCTACACCTTC. This codes for CASSYNAQGYGYTF.